The T cell receptor (beta chain) under discussion was sequenced for a study of cytomegalovirus exposure and HLA in healthy donors (TCRdb year 2017). In terms of the full investigation: In an earlier analysis of 450 to 750 of the donors, 250 to 350 Gb of sequence data and 120 million or so unique TCR beta sequences from about 190 million T cells were reported. Class I and class II HLA loci were covered by the typing at four-digit resolution. Rather than using new phenotypic data, the later analysis identified candidate immune exposures from TCR beta sequences and from how often those sequences occurred across donors. The study aimed to test whether signatures of past pathogen exposure could be identified by cataloging public T cell receptors. Several DR-DQ haplotypes were handled as single units for association and clustering because linkage in the cohort was strong. Every repertoire in the discovery cohort had been generated on one and the same sequencing platform. Roughly 320 gigabases of sequencing data and 75 million to 85 million unique TCR sequences made up an early release that covered about 640 HLA-typed donors. A later genetic analysis took genome-wide SNP genotypes for about 65% of the roughly 670 donors and used that subset as a discovery cohort. The study combined high-throughput TCR immunosequencing, statistical association of individual TCRs with disease status, and machine learning to predict cytomegalovirus infection status. The T cell repertoires of 700 or so subjects were profiled by immunosequencing and related to cytomegalovirus serostatus. The number of donors typed differed by locus, with 629-630 for A, B, C, DRB1 and DQB1, roughly 550 for DQA1, 600 to 610 for DPA1, and some 450 for DPB1. Alongside the repertoire data, information on donor age, sex, ethnicity and CMV serostatus was compiled. A later analysis re-examined previously published TCR beta repertoires from 610 or so donors and added high-resolution HLA genotyping to investigate patterns of TCR occurrence. An earlier analysis of fewer than 700 of the donors applied high-throughput TCR beta sequencing to assess whether each TCR beta V gene segment acted as functional or pseudogenic. Besides the first cohort of 500 to 700 subjects, a separate validation cohort made up of 120 different subjects was used. Among 398 genotyped donors of the cohort, an average of approximately 240,000 unique TCR beta nucleotide sequences were sequenced per donor, around 18% of them non-productive. Of the roughly 400 genotyped donors, 81% fell in the genetic ancestry cluster associated with self-reported Caucasian donors.

General conclusions and limits of the study: At a false discovery rate of 0.05, a later analysis linked 16,951 TCR beta sequences to specific HLA alleles. In the study, about 150 TCR beta chains were listed as associated with cytomegalovirus. According to a later analysis, most CMV-associated TCR beta chains appeared to be HLA-restricted, and the HLA associations seemed to be driven largely by CMV exposure. The 87-base-pair reads could not distinguish some IMGT-functional V segments, including TRBV6-2 and TRBV6-3, so those segments were excluded. Strong co-occurrence of HLA alleles, especially DR and DQ, made assigning TCR associations to individual alleles difficult. V-gene and J-gene trimming of TCR beta chains was associated with a missense DCLRE1C variant in a later genetic analysis, and the association was replicated in an independent cohort. The authors suggested that the approach could potentially be extended to other disease states and immunological phenotypes. Because counts were too low, roughly 17 rarely observed V segments, including chromosome 9 orphons, were left out of the earlier analysis of 587 of the donors. Presence/absence analyses assumed roughly uniform sequencing depth across donors, an assumption that may not hold. Most TCR sequences were seen in very few donors, while some public TCRs were found in many individuals. In a later analysis, the rate of TCR association differed among HLA loci, with DRB1 alleles having the most associated TCRs and HLA-C alleles having the fewest. In this cohort, only TCR beta chains were sequenced, and detectable features were limited by the absence of alpha or paired-chain data. A few of the identified cytomegalovirus-associated TCR beta chains were confirmed in vitro to be specific for cytomegalovirus antigens. A further reported finding was that TCR beta sequences accurately predicted the HLA-A and HLA-B alleles for most subjects in the first cohort. In both the original and validation cohorts, the classifier was reported to diagnose cytomegalovirus status with high specificity and sensitivity. Linkage disequilibrium might explain the correlated functional status among segregating V segments, but an unknown experimental factor could not be excluded. A later analysis reported that several top co-occurrence clusters appeared linked to parvovirus B19, influenza, CMV and Epstein-Barr virus. According to a later genetic analysis, donors in an Asian-associated ancestry cluster had fewer N-insertions in productive TCRs than the approximately 670-donor mean. An earlier analysis of approximately 540 of the donors showed that most TCR beta V segments appeared in productive rearrangements either about 90% or about 30% of the time, which broadly matched IMGT annotations. HLA typing was unavailable for some donors at each locus, so association tests used only the typed subset. For the cohort, immune exposure information was limited to CMV serostatus. In a later analysis, HLA-associated TCR beta chains showed more clonal expansion and lower generation probabilities than non-associated chains that were equally common. A cluster of highly shared sequence variants was judged likely to represent a technical artifact of the sequencing pipeline.

The library was produced with the immunoSEQ multiplex PCR assay. The multiplex PCR relied on a mix of 60 forward primers for TCR Vbeta segments and 13 reverse primers for TCR Jbeta segments. The CDR3 region of rearranged TCR beta genes was amplified from genomic DNA with a multiplex PCR assay. On the Illumina HiSeq System, the amplified TCR beta libraries were sequenced as 87-base-pair reads. On the study's bioinformatics: In a later analysis, tens of millions of unique TCR beta chains were counted across the 500 to 850 repertoires, and approximately 9.9 million of these chains were shared by at least two donors. To remove PCR and sequencing errors, raw reads were error-corrected and collapsed into unique sequences using a nearest-neighbor algorithm that merged closely related sequences. CDR3 sequences were aligned to IMGT reference sequences to assign V, D and J gene segments. For a sequence to be retained, a match of at least six nucleotides was required to both a V gene segment and a J gene segment. A rearrangement counted as productive if the CDR3 had no stop codons and remained in frame with V and J, and every other rearrangement counted as non-productive. Following IMGT convention, CDR3 was defined as the stretch from the second conserved V-encoded cysteine up to the conserved J-encoded phenylalanine. In an earlier analysis of 550 to 650 of the donors, sequences lacking an unambiguous match to a single V gene segment were excluded. An earlier analysis of a few hundred of the donors classified V segments as functional when productive rearrangements were above 56.7% and as segregating when the standard deviation between donors was above 5%. A statistical classification framework was developed to diagnose cytomegalovirus status using the catalog of TCR beta chain sequences. In a later analysis, V and J genes were assigned by comparing TCR nucleotide sequences against IMGT/GENE-DB human TR gene sequences. A later analysis assigned CDR3 sequences and most-parsimonious VDJ recombination scenarios with the TCRdist pipeline. In a later analysis, every TCR beta chain was defined by the combination of its CDR3 amino acid sequence and its V-gene family, and reads without a unique V-gene family were dropped. In a later analysis, approximately 590 highly shared, low-generation-probability nucleotide sequences were removed to address suspected cross-contamination and a sequencing artifact. In a later analysis, a clonal expansion index for each public chain was calculated from normalized within-repertoire ranks of inferred template counts. In a later analysis, generation probabilities were computed using a VDJ recombination model fitted to out-of-frame rearrangements, and the results were checked against IGoR. In a later analysis, TCR-TCR, TCR-HLA and TCR-CMV co-occurrence was scored with hypergeometric tests, and a repertoire-size bias correction was applied to TCR pairs. A later analysis estimated false discovery rates by permuting HLA or CMV assignments 20 times. In a later analysis, co-occurring TCRs were grouped using DBSCAN, and TCRdist sequence similarity was added for clustering within HLA-allele-positive subsets. Co-occurrence clustering excluded repertoires with fewer than 30,000 or more than 120,000 public chains, plus five with anomalous nucleotide sharing. Here the immuneACCESS table is served through TCRdb, limited to in-frame sequences with V and J called. Missing clones are a known gap in these copies; in checked studies unresolved V genes cover under half, and the rest lacks a known reason. V and J calls and clone size are those listed in that table; D and trimming were worked out from the DNA. Here the sample has 95,000 to 150,000 clones; 66% occur a single time. The ten largest clonotypes hold 1.5% of the sample.

The cohort was made up of approximately 670 healthy bone marrow donors. At the time of sampling, all cohort members were nominally healthy, though unrecorded immune exposures were likely present. The donor tested CMV seronegative and was one of the 352 seronegative cohort members. Every donor gave a peripheral blood sample, and the peripheral blood mononuclear cells from that sample were used for TCR beta sequencing. Genomic DNA extraction from the blood cell samples was performed with the Qiagen DNeasy Blood Extraction Kit. CDR1 and CDR2 (WSHSY, SAAADI) derive from the germline V gene. There are 12 amino acids in the CDR3, from cysteine to phenylalanine inclusive. The kept DNA is CDR3 alone, 36 bases in frame from the first base. Trimming costs V 4 bases and J 6 bases, and their ends lie 10 bases apart. A remark on this clone: Its antigen is not yet known. No clone much larger than this one lies a single base away; base qualities are absent.

The sample taken for sequencing was PBMCs. The sequence derives from a man younger than 30 in good health and CMV-seronegative. Recombination linked TRBV10-2 to TRBJ2-7; TRBD1 might be the D gene, on 7 matching bases. Read as DNA, the sequence is TGCGCCAGCAGTGCCAGGGGGGTCGAGCAGTACTTC. This encodes CASSARGVEQYF.